This TCR beta chain was found in a study of T cell repertoires in cytomegalovirus infection. Study-level information: It was the public TCR beta signatures that indicated both CMV infection and matching HLA type. Study-level findings and limits: There were HLA-C-restricted CMV-specific TCR beta clonotypes dominating the ex vivo response. Individuals carrying CMV plus the relevant HLA were identified by cumulative frequency of public TCR beta families.

A few counts support this clonotype. The antigen is not known. Germline CDR1 MRHNA, CDR2 SNTAGT. This CDR3 is 15 amino acids long. V was trimmed by 2 bases and J by 4 bases, leaving 12 bases between them. TCRdb redid the calling of the reads with MiXCR, one entry per CDR3 protein. The sample yields over 100,000 distinct CDR3 sequences, around 9.1% seen once. This receptor was obtained from a human donor in good health (CMV status not recorded). Some clones in this sample may be carry-over from other donors' samples. What was sequenced was PBMCs, sequenced either directly or after in vitro stimulation (not recorded which). The chain employs TRBV6-4 and TRBJ2-1; no firm D call. The CDR3 protein is CASSDRATEYNEQFF. The DNA of the CDR3 is TGTGCCAGCAGTGACCGGGCTACGGAGTACAATGAGCAGTTCTTC.